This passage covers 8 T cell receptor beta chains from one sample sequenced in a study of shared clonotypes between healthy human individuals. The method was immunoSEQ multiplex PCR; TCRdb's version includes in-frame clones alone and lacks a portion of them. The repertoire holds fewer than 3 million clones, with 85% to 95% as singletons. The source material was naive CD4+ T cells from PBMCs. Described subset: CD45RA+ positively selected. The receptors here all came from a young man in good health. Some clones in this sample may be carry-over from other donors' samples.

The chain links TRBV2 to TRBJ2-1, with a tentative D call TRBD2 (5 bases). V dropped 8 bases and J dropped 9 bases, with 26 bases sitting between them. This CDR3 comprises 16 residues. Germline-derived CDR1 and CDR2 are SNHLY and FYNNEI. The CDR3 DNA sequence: TGTGCCAGCGTTCGGGATTTGGTATTAGTGGGCGGTGAGCAGTTCTTC. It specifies CASVRDLVLVGGEQFF.

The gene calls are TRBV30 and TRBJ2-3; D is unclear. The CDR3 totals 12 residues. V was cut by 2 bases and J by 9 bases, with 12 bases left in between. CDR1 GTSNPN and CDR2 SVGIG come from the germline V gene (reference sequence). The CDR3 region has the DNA TGTGCCTGGAGTCTCAAATTTCAGACGCAGTATTTT. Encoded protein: CAWSLKFQTQYF.

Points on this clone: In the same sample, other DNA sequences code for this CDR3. In nucleotides, the CDR3 is TGCAGTGTTGGGTCCTACAATGAGCAGTTCTTC. Protein product: CSVGSYNEQFF. The chain couples TRBV20-1 to TRBJ2-1; D remains unclear. The V end was cut by 7 bases, the J end by 1 base, with 5 bases between. CDR3 length equals 11 residues. Germline-derived CDR1 and CDR2 are DFQATT and SNEGSKA (reference sequence).

CDR3 in amino acids: CSANGFGGYTF. The CDR3 DNA is TGCAGTGCTAATGGTTTTGGTGGCTACACCTTC. The chain uses TRBV20-1 and TRBJ1-2; D gene uncertain. Germline CDR1 DFQATT, CDR2 SNEGSKA (reference sequence). Trimming removed 4 bases at V and 7 bases at J, with 10 bases between. CDR3 length: 11 residues.

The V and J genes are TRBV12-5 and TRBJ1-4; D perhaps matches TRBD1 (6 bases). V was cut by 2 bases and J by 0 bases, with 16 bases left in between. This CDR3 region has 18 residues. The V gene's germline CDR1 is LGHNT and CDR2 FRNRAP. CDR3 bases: TGTGCTAGTGGTTTGCCCCGACAGGATATTGCAACTAATGAAAAACTGTTTTTT. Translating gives CASGLPRQDIATNEKLFF.

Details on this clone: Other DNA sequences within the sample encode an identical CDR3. CDR3 loop: CASSLVGAGGTEAFF. CDR3 DNA: TGCGCCAGCAGCTTGGTTGGGGCAGGGGGCACTGAAGCTTTCTTT. V gene TRBV5-1 combines with J gene TRBJ1-1; 7 nucleotides match TRBD1. Germline values: CDR1 SGHRS, CDR2 YFSETQ. Trimming took 0 bases from V and 4 from J; bases not matched to a gene: 6. This CDR3 spans 15 amino acids.

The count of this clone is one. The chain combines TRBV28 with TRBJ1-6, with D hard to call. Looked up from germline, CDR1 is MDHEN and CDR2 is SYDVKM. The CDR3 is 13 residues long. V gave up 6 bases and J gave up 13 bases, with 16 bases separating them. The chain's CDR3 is CASSIGPYSPLHF. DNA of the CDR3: TGTGCCAGCAGCATCGGGCCATATAGCCCCCTCCACTTT.

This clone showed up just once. The CDR3 DNA is TGTGCCAGCAGTAGGGGGAGTAAGAGGGAGACCCAGTACTTC. Its protein is CASSRGSKRETQYF. The genes are TRBV9 and TRBJ2-5; D perhaps matches TRBD1 (6 bases). V was shortened by 5 bases and J by 5 bases, with 16 bases between the two germline ends. Per the germline V gene, CDR1 is SGDLS and CDR2 is YYNGEE. This CDR3 contains 14 residues.